The entry that follows covers one T cell receptor beta chain sequence. Its antigen is not yet known. No clone much larger than this one lies a single base away; base qualities are absent. The sample belongs to a study of blood T cell repertoires in COVID-19 (dated by TCRdb to 2020 to 2022). Study-wide context: Collaborator samples came from the United States, Italy and Spain and covered acute and convalescent phases of COVID-19. The material from the prospective study consisted of cDNA or gDNA derived from T cells, B-cell-depleted T cells, or PBMCs. The sample metadata nearly always contained a de-identified subject ID, COVID-19 status, age in years and sex. HLA class I and class II types, where available, came from metadata supplied by the sample provider rather than from assay-based typing. The repertoires were released in a freely available public database meant as a resource for research on the immune response to SARS-CoV-2. Samples came from the ongoing ImmuneRACE study (first 160 participants) plus 1,254 subjects from 6 global collaborators. Subjects who had been exposed to COVID-19, were actively infected with it, or had recovered from it provided the deeply sampled blood TCRbeta repertoires that made up the dataset. Broader findings and caveats from the paper: The quantity of clinical and demographic metadata differed by source and by participant and was supplied without curation.

Reading from cysteine to phenylalanine, the CDR3 counts 16 amino acids. The sequence is cut down to CDR3 DNA, 48 bases in frame from base 1. CDR1 and CDR2 are drawn from the germline V gene: MGHDK, SYGVNS. The V and J ends are trimmed by 3 bases and 4 bases, leaving 15 bases between them. TCRbeta CDR3 regions were amplified from genomic DNA by means of the immunoSEQ Assay, a bias-controlled multiplex PCR. The authors' analysis ran thus. Within the assay, amplification of reference gene primers was used to estimate how many nucleated cells each sample contained. To quantify the absolute abundance of each unique TCRbeta CDR3 rearrangement, sequence reads were collapsed and filtered. Productive Simpson clonality was computed per sample as the square root of Simpson's diversity index over productive rearrangements. TCRdb took over this immuneACCESS table, retaining in-frame rearrangements with V and J assigned. Such tables are incomplete; in checked studies, under half of the missing clones stem from an unresolved V gene, and the remainder is unexplained. V and J calls and clone size come straight from that table; D and trimming were deduced from the DNA. This sample is represented by more than 350,000 clones; nearly 90% of them were singletons. Of the sample, around 1.5% falls within the top ten clones.

In the prospective study, participants were about 18 to 100 years old, resided in about two dozen geographic areas of the United States, and were enrolled through a virtual design. Cohort assignment in the prospective study relied on participant-reported clinical history from a screening survey and a study questionnaire. Exposed participants had been in contact with someone with a PCR-confirmed or clinician-diagnosed COVID-19 case within 2 weeks of study entry. Mobile phlebotomists in the prospective study collected whole blood, serum and a nasopharyngeal or oropharyngeal swab from every participant. Over a roughly 2-month period, participants in the prospective study had the option of providing additional blood draws and questionnaires. Before DNA extraction, prospective study blood samples were shipped either frozen or at room temperature.

Sample: PBMCs or T cells enriched from blood (not recorded which). The chain is assembled from TRBV25-1 and TRBJ2-2, with a weak D call of TRBD2 (6 bases match). This clonotype was obtained from a woman between 18 and 30 years old who had been exposed to COVID-19. The DNA sequence is TGTGCCAGCAGTGACCCCGGAGGGCCCCTCACCGGGGAGCTGTTTTTT. Its coded protein is CASSDPGGPLTGELFF.